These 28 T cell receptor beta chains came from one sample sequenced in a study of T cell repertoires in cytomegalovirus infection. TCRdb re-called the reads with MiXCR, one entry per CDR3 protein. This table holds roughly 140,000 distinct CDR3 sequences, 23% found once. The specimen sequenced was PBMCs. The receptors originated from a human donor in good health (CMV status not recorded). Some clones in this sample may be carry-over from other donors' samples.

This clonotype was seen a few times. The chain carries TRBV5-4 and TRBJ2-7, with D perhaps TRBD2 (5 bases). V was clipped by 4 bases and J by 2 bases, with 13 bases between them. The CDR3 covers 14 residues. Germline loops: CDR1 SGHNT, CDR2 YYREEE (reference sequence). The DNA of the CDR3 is TGTGCCAGCAGCGCCGGTACTAGGACCTACGAGCAGTACTTC. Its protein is CASSAGTRTYEQYF.

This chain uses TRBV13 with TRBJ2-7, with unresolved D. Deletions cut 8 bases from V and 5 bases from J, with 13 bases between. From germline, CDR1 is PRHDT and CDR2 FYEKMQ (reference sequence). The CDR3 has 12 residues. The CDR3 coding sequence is TGTGCCAGCTCTTTAGAGGTGGACGAGCAGTACTTC. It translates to CASSLEVDEQYF.

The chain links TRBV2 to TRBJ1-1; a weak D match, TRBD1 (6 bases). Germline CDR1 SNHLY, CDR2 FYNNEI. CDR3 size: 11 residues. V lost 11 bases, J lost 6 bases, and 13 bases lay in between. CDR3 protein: CASHRVSEAFF. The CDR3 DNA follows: TGTGCCTCCCACAGGGTATCTGAAGCTTTCTTT.

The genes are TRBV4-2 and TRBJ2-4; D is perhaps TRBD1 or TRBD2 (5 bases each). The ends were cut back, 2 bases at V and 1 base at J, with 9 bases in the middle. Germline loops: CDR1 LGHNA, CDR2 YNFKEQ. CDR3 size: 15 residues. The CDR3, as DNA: TGTGCCAGCAGCCAAATGTGGGGGGCCAAAAACATTCAGTACTTC. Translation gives CASSQMWGAKNIQYF.

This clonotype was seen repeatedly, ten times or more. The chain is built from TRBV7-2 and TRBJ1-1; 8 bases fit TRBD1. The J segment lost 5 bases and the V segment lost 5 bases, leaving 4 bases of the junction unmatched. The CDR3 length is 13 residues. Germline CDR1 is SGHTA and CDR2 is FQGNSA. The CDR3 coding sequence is TGTGCCAGCAGCGTTGGACAGGGAACTGAAGCTTTCTTT. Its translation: CASSVGQGTEAFF.

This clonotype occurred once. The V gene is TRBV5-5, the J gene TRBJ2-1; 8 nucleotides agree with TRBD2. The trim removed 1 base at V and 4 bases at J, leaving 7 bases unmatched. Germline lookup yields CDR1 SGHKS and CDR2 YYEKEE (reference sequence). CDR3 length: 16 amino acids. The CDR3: CASSLRPSGLYNEQFF. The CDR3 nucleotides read TGTGCCAGCAGCTTGAGGCCTAGCGGGCTTTACAATGAGCAGTTCTTC.

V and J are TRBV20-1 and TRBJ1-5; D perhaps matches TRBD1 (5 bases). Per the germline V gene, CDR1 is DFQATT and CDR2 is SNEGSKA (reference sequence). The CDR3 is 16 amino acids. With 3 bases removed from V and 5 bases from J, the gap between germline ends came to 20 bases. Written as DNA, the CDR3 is TGCAGTGCTAGCCGCCTTGGGCAGGGCCAGCATCAGCCCCAGCATTTT. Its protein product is CSASRLGQGQHQPQHF.

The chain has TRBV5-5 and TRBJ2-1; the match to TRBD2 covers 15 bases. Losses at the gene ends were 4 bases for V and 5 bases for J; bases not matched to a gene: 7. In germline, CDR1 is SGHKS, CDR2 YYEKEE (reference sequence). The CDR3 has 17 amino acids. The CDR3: CASSAPGLAGGNNEQFF. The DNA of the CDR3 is TGTGCCAGCAGCGCTCCGGGACTAGCGGGAGGTAACAATGAGCAGTTCTTC.

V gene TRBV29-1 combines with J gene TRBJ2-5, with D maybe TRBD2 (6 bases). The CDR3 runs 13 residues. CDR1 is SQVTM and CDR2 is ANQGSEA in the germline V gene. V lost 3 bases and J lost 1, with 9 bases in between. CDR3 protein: CSVDGGAQETQYF. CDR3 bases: TGCAGCGTTGATGGAGGGGCCCAAGAGACCCAGTACTTC. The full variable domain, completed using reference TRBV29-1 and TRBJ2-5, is SAVISQKPSRDICQRGTSLTIQCQVDSQVTMMFWYRQQPGQSLTLIATANQGSEATYESGFVIDKFPISRPNLTFSTLTVSNMSPEDSSIYLCSVDGGAQETQYFGPGTRLLVL.

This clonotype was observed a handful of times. CDR3 DNA: TGTGCCAGCAGCAAAGCCGGGACATACACCGGGGAGCTGTTTTTT. The encoded protein is CASSKAGTYTGELFF. The chain links TRBV7-3 to TRBJ2-2; the D gene is possibly TRBD1 (6 bases). The CDR3 totals 15 residues. V was clipped by 5 bases and J by 3 bases, with 13 bases between them. Germline assignment: CDR1 SGHTA and CDR2 FQGTGA.

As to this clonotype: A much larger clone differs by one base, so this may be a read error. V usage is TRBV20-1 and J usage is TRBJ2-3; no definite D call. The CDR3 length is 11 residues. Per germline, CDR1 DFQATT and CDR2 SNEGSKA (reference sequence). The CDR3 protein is CSAYETETQYF. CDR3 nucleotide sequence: TGCAGTGCATACGAAACAGAAACGCAGTATTTT.

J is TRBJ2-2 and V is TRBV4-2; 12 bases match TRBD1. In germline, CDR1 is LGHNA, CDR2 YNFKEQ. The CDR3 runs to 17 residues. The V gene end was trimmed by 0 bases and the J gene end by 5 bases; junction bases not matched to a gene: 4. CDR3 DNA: TGTGCCAGCAGCCAAGAGAAGGGACAGGGGGCGACCGGGGAGCTGTTTTTT. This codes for CASSQEKGQGATGELFF.

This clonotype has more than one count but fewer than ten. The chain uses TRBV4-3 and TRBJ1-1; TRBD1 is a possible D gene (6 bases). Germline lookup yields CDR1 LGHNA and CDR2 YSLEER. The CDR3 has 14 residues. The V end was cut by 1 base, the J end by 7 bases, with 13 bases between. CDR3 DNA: TGCGCCAGCAGCCAAGCGGCGGGGGCACGTGAAGCTTTCTTT. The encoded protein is CASSQAAGAREAFF.

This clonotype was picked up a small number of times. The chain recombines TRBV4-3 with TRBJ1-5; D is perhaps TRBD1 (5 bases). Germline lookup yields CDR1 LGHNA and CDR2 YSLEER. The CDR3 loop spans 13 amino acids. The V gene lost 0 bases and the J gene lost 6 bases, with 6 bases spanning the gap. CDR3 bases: TGCGCCAGCAGCCAAGAGCAGGGTCAGCCCCAGCATTTT. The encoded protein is CASSQEQGQPQHF.

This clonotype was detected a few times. The CDR3 reads CASSQQQEHGYTF. The DNA of the CDR3 is TGCGCCAGCAGCCAACAACAGGAACATGGCTACACCTTC. The chain carries TRBV4-1 and TRBJ1-2, with D possibly being TRBD1 (5 bases). Germline V lookup: CDR1 MGHRA, CDR2 YSYEKL. The V end lost 2 bases, the J end lost 6 bases, and 10 bases lay between the germline ends. The CDR3 spans 13 residues.

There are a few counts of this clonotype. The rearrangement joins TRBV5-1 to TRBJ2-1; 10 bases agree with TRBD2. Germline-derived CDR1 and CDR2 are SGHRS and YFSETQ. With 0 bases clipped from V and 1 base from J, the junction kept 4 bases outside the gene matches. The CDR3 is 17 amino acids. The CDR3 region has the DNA TGCGCCAGCAGCTTGGCCCCTAGCGGGAGATCCTACAATGAGCAGTTCTTC. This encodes CASSLAPSGRSYNEQFF.

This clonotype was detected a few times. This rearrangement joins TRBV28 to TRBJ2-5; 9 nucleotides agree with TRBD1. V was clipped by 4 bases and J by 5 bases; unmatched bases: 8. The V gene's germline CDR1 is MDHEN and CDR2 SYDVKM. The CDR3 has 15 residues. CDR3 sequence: CASSSAGTGKETQYF. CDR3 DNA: TGTGCCAGCAGTTCTGCCGGGACAGGGAAGGAGACCCAGTACTTC.

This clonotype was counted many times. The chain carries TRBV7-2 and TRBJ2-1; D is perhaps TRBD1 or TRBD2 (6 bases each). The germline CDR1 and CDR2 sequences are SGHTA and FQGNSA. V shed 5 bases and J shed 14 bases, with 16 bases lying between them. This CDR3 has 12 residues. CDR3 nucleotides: TGTGCCAGCAGCGGACTTGGAGGGGGGAAGTTCTTC. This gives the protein CASSGLGGGKFF.

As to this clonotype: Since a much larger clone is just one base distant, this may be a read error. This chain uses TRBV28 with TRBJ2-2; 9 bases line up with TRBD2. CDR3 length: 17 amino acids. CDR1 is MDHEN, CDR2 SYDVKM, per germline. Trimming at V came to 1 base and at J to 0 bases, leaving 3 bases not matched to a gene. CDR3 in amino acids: CASSLSGLATNTGELFF. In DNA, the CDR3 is TGTGCCAGCAGTTTATCCGGACTAGCGACGAACACCGGGGAGCTGTTTTTT.

CDR3 amino acids: CASSAGTGKGRSGNTIYF. DNA of the CDR3: TGTGCCAGCAGCGCCGGGACAGGAAAAGGTCGCTCTGGAAACACCATATATTTT. V is TRBV11-2 and J is TRBJ1-3, with TRBD1 matching over 8 bases. From germline, CDR1 is SGHAT and CDR2 FQNNGV. V was pared by 5 bases and J by 0 bases, with 12 bases of the junction left unmatched. This CDR3 has 18 amino acids.

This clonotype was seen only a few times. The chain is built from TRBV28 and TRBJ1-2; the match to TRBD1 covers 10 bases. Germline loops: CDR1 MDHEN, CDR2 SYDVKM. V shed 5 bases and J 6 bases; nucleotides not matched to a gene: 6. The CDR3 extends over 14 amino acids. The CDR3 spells CASSAPGTGDGYTF. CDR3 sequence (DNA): TGTGCCAGCAGTGCACCTGGGACAGGGGATGGCTACACCTTC.

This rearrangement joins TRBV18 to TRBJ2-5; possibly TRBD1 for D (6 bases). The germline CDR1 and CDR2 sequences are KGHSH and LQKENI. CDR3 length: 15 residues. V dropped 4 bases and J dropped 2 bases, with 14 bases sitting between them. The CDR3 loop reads CASSLDQGSQETQYF. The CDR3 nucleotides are TGTGCCAGCTCACTCGACCAGGGGTCACAAGAGACCCAGTACTTC.

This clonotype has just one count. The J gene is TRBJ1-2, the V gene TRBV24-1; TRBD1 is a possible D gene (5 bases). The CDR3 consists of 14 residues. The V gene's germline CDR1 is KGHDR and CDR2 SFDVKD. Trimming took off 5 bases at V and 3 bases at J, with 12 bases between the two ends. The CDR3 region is CATSGRGTDYGYTF. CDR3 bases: TGTGCCACCAGTGGGAGGGGTACGGACTATGGCTACACCTTC.

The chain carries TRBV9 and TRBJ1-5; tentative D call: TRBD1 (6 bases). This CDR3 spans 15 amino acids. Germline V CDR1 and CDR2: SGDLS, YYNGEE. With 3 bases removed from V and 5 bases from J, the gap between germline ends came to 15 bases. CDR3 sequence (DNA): TGTGCCAGCAGCGCCAGGGGTCAGGGCGATCAGCCCCAGCATTTT. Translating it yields CASSARGQGDQPQHF.

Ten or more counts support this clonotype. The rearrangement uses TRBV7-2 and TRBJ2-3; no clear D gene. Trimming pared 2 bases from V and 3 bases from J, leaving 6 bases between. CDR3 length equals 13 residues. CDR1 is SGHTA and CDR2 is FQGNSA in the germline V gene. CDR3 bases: TGTGCCAGCAGCTTATTTGCGACAGATACGCAGTATTTT. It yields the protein CASSLFATDTQYF.

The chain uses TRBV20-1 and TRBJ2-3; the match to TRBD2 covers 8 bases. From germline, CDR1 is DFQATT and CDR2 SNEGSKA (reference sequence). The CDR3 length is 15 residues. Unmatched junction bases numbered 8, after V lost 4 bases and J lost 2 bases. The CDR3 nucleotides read TGCAGTGCTAAGTCCTCTAGCGGGTACACAGATACGCAGTATTTT. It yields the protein CSAKSSSGYTDTQYF.

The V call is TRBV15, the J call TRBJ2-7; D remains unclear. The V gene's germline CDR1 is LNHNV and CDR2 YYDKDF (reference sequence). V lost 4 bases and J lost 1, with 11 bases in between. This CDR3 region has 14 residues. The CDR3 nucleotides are TGTGCCACCAGCAACCTGGGAACATCCTACGAGCAGTACTTC. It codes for CATSNLGTSYEQYF.

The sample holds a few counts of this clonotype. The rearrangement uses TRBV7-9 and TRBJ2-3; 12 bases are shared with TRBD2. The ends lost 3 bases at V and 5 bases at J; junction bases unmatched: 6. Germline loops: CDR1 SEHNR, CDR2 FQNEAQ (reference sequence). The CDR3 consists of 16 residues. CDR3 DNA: TGTGCCAGCAGCTTCCAACTAGCGGGAGGTCTAGATACGCAGTATTTT. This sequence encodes CASSFQLAGGLDTQYF.